This T cell receptor (beta chain) was recorded in a study of blood T cell repertoires in COVID-19. Study in general: Donors in the United States, Italy and Spain gave samples during acute or convalescent COVID-19. PBMCs, B-cell-depleted T cells, or T cells were the source of the cDNA or gDNA that made up the material.

In the source study's methods: Scientists estimated how many nucleated cells there were by amplifying reference gene primers. Sequencing used immunoSEQ multiplex PCR; TCRdb keeps in-frame clones, though not all of them. For V, J and clone size, that table is used; D and trimming come from the DNA. The sample shows over 150,000 clones, roughly 78% of them seen only once. This CDR3 comprises 14 residues. Trimming pared 5 bases from V and 6 bases from J, leaving 13 bases between. The germline CDR1 and CDR2 sequences are LGHDT and YNNKEL (reference sequence). This clonotype was obtained from a man at least 80 years old with acute or convalescent COVID-19. The genes are TRBV3-1 (or the pseudogene TRBV3-2) and TRBJ2-2; the D gene is possibly TRBD2 (6 bases). Sequenced material: peripheral blood. This CDR3 is CASSFRDFSGELFF. Here the CDR3 DNA reads TGTGCCAGCAGCTTCCGGGACTTCTCCGGGGAGCTGTTTTTT.